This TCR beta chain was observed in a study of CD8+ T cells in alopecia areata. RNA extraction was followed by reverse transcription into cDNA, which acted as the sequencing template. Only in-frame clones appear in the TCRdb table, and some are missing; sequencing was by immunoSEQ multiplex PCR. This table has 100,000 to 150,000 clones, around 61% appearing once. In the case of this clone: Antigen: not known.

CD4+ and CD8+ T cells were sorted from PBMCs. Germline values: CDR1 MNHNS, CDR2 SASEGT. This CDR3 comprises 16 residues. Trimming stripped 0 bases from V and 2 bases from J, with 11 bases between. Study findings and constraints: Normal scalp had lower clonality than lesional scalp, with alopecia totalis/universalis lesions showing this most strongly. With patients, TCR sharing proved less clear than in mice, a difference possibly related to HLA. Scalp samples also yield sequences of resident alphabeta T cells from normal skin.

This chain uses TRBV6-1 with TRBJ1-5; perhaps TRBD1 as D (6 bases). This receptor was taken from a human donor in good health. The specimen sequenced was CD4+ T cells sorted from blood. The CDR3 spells CASSEATQGGNQPQHF. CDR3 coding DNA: TGTGCCAGCAGTGAAGCGACACAGGGCGGCAATCAGCCCCAGCATTTT.